This TCR beta chain stems from a study of blood T cell repertoires in COVID-19. Study details: The United States, Italy and Spain supplied acute and convalescent COVID-19 samples.

This CDR3 is built from 16 residues. The germline V gene has CDR1 SGHNT and CDR2 YYREEE (reference sequence). Trimming left V 0 bases short and J 0 bases short, with 11 bases between. In the study's own analysis: Researchers report that nucleated cell counts were estimated from reference gene primer amplification. Libraries were prepared by immunoSEQ multiplex PCR; TCRdb keeps only in-frame clonotypes and omits some of them. V and J calls and clone size are copied from that table; D and trimming were computed from the DNA. The sample yields just over 250,000 clones, approximately 91% seen once. This clonotype was sampled from a person aged 18 to 35 with COVID-19, enrolled during active disease. The sample taken for sequencing was peripheral blood. V is TRBV5-4 and J is TRBJ2-3; D is unclear. The CDR3 is CASSLGQVLSTDTQYF. The CDR3 nucleotides are TGTGCCAGCAGCTTGGGTCAGGTACTTAGCACAGATACGCAGTATTTT.